These 11 T cell receptor beta chains share one sample of origin, sequenced in a study of T-cell memory formation after mild COVID-19. In TCRdb, the 5' RACE reads were re-called with MiXCR into one record per CDR3 protein. The profile shows about 560,000 distinct CDR3 sequences, roughly 17% of them singletons. Sequenced: PBMCs or a T cell subset sorted from them (not recorded which). The receptors were gathered from an adult woman who had mild COVID-19 (a few samples of this study predate the infection). Cell type and time point are not known.

This clonotype appeared a few times. V is TRBV9 and J is TRBJ2-2, with D uncertain. Germline values: CDR1 SGDLS, CDR2 YYNGEE. This CDR3 contains 15 residues. Trimming pared 4 bases from V and 7 bases from J, leaving 17 bases between. The CDR3 is CASSSESGLGGELFF. DNA of the CDR3: TGTGCCAGCAGCTCCGAATCGGGTTTGGGCGGGGAGCTGTTTTTT.

This clonotype was picked up many times. J is TRBJ2-1 and V is TRBV12-3 or TRBV12-4; D gene ambiguous. This CDR3 is 13 amino acids long. The V end lost 3 bases, the J end lost 4 bases, and 7 bases lay between the germline ends. The CDR3 bases are TGTGCCAGCAGTTTGGGTCGATACAATGAGCAGTTCTTC. Its translation is CASSLGRYNEQFF.

This clonotype was detected only a few times. J is TRBJ1-1 and V is TRBV20-1, with D perhaps matching TRBD1 (5 bases). In germline, CDR1 is DFQATT, CDR2 SNEGSKA (reference sequence). The CDR3 sequence is 13 residues long. V lost 6 bases and J lost 4, with 15 bases in between. The CDR3 nucleotides are TGCAGTGCCCATGGGGGGGTGGGCACTGAAGCTTTCTTT. This gives the protein CSAHGGVGTEAFF.

This rearrangement joins TRBV4-2 to TRBJ1-5, with TRBD1 matching over 8 bases. Losses at the gene ends were 4 bases for V and 1 base for J; bases not matched to a gene: 3. Germline CDR1 LGHNA, CDR2 YNFKEQ. This CDR3 region has 15 residues. CDR3 region: CASSPGGLSNQPQHF. CDR3 coding DNA: TGTGCCAGCAGCCCAGGGGGCTTGAGCAATCAGCCCCAGCATTTT.

This clonotype was seen only a few times. This sequence joins TRBV9 and TRBJ2-7; D may be TRBD1 (6 bases). Germline V gives CDR1 SGDLS, CDR2 YYNGEE. The CDR3 runs to 16 residues. The V gene lost 0 bases and the J gene lost 2 bases, with 15 bases spanning the gap. CDR3 DNA sequence: TGTGCCAGCAGCGTAGGGGTGGGGCAGGGGACCTACGAGCAGTACTTC. This codes for CASSVGVGQGTYEQYF.

The genes are TRBV20-1 and TRBJ2-7, with TRBD1 identical over 9 bases. This CDR3 is 15 amino acids long. After removal of 1 base from V and 5 bases from J, the junction contained 9 bases not matched to a gene. Germline V CDR1 and CDR2: DFQATT, SNEGSKA (reference sequence). The CDR3 is CSARGQNRGLNEQYF. DNA for the CDR3: TGCAGTGCTAGAGGACAAAACAGGGGGCTAAACGAGCAGTACTTC.

This clonotype has more than one count but fewer than ten. V and J are TRBV7-3 and TRBJ2-2; 14 bases fit TRBD2. The V gene's germline CDR1 is SGHTA and CDR2 FQGTGA. The CDR3 runs 17 residues. V gave up 5 bases and J gave up 1 base; unmatched junction bases: 3. CDR3 residues: CASSPGTSGGNTGELFF. CDR3 bases: TGTGCCAGCAGCCCCGGGACTAGCGGGGGGAACACCGGGGAGCTGTTTTTT.

The chain carries TRBV7-9 and TRBJ2-1, with D uncertain. There are 15 residues in the CDR3. Trimming cost V 5 bases and J 10 bases, with 21 bases left between them. CDR1 SEHNR and CDR2 FQNEAQ come from the germline V gene (reference sequence). The CDR3 DNA follows: TGTGCCAGCAGCGCCTCCACCCCCGGATGGTGGGAGCAGTTCTTC. It codes for CASSASTPGWWEQFF.

The rearrangement links TRBV25-1 to TRBJ2-3; D is perhaps TRBD2 (5 bases). With 2 bases removed from V and 2 bases from J, the gap between germline ends came to 11 bases. The germline CDR1 and CDR2 sequences are MGHDK and SYGVNS. The CDR3 has 15 amino acids. The CDR3 bases are TGTGCCAGCAGTGAAATGAGGGAATTCACAGATACGCAGTATTTT. Translating gives CASSEMREFTDTQYF.

The chain recombines TRBV5-1 with TRBJ2-7; D remains ambiguous. Trimming removed 4 bases from V and 4 bases from J, with 12 bases in between. The CDR3 is 13 amino acids. CDR1 SGHRS and CDR2 YFSETQ come from the germline V gene. As DNA, the CDR3 is TGCGCCAGCAGCCATAACACACTGTACGAGCAGTACTTC. Amino acids: CASSHNTLYEQYF.

This clonotype was seen only a few times. V and J are TRBV15 and TRBJ2-1, with D possibly TRBD1 on 5 matching bases. Trimming pared 5 bases from V and 7 bases from J, leaving 18 bases between. The CDR3 runs to 15 residues. CDR1 is LNHNV, CDR2 YYDKDF, per germline (reference sequence). The CDR3: CATSRAVTSGNEQFF. The DNA for the CDR3 is TGTGCCACCAGCCGGGCTGTAACCTCAGGGAATGAGCAGTTCTTC.